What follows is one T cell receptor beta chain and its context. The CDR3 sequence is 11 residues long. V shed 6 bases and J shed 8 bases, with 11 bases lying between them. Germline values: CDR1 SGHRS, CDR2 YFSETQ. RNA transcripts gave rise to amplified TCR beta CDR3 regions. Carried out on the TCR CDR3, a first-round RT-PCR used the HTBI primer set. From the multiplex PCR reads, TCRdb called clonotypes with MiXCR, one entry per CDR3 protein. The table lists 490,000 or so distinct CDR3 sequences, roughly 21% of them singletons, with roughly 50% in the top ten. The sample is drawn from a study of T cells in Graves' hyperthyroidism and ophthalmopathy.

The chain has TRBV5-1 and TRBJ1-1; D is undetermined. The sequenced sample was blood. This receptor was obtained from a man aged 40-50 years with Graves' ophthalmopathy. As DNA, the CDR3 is TGCGCCAGCACCACCGAAAGGGAAGCTTTCTTT. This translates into CASTTEREAFF.